These T cell receptor beta chains were read from a single sample in a study of OX40 agonist ivuxolimab in advanced cancers. Libraries were prepared by immunoSEQ multiplex PCR; TCRdb keeps only in-frame clonotypes and omits some of them. The sample has approximately 81,000 clones; roughly nine tenths are singletons. The source material was CD4+ or CD8+ T cells sorted from blood, sampled in a trial of the OX40 agonist ivuxolimab. Receptors were obtained from an adult with an advanced solid tumor such as melanoma, head and neck, liver or kidney cancer. Both conserved end residues are part of each CDR3. Fields, in order: V gene, D gene, J gene, clone size, CDR3 DNA, CDR3 protein. D genes are given only for firm matches. Clone sizes are given selectively: once, few, many, or a class where the clone is expanded.

V: TRBV11-1; D: -; J: TRBJ2-7; size: -; DNA: TGTGCCAGCAGCTTAGGTGAGCCTCTCTCCTACGAGCAGTACTTC; CDR3: CASSLGEPLSYEQYF
V: TRBV6-1; D: -; J: TRBJ1-5; size: -; DNA: TGTGCCAGCAGTGAAGCGCCAGGGGGCAATCAGCCCCAGCATTTT; CDR3: CASSEAPGGNQPQHF
V: TRBV7-9; D: -; J: TRBJ2-1; size: -; DNA: TGTGCCAGCAGCTTAGTTAGGGAGAATAATGAGCAGTTCTTC; CDR3: CASSLVRENNEQFF
V: TRBV2; D: TRBD2; J: TRBJ2-3; size: -; DNA: TGTGCCAGCAGCCTAGCGGGGGGTAGCACAGATACGCAGTATTTT; CDR3: CASSLAGGSTDTQYF
V: TRBV11-1; D: -; J: TRBJ1-1; size: -; DNA: TGTGCCAGCAGCACAGGGTTCTCGGGAGCTTTCTTT; CDR3: CASSTGFSGAFF
V: TRBV15; D: TRBD1; J: TRBJ1-2; size: -; DNA: TGTGCCACCAGCAGAGTTGACAGGGCCGGCTACACCTTC; CDR3: CATSRVDRAGYTF
V: TRBV7-3; D: -; J: TRBJ2-1; size: -; DNA: TGTGCCAGCAGCTTAGATTACGGTGAGCAGTTCTTC; CDR3: CASSLDYGEQFF
V: TRBV6-5; D: -; J: TRBJ1-3; size: once; DNA: TGTGCCAGCAGACCCGGGGGTTCTGGAAACACCATATACTTT; CDR3: CASRPGGSGNTIYF
V: TRBV19; D: -; J: TRBJ2-7; size: -; DNA: TGTGCCAGTAGTGGGACGGTGGAAAGAACGGGCGAGCAGTACTTC; CDR3: CASSGTVERTGEQYF
V: TRBV30; D: TRBD1; J: TRBJ1-5; size: -; DNA: TGTGCCTGGAGGGGGACAGGGGAAGGGCAGCCCCAGCATTTT; CDR3: CAWRGTGEGQPQHF
V: TRBV18; D: TRBD1; J: TRBJ1-1; size: -; DNA: TGTGCCAGCTCACCGAGGGGGCCAGTGGCTGAAGCTTTCTTT; CDR3: CASSPRGPVAEAFF
V: TRBV5-4; D: -; J: TRBJ1-1; size: -; DNA: TGTGCCAGCAGCTTGGAATCGCCCCATGGAGCTTTCTTT; CDR3: CASSLESPHGAFF
V: TRBV7-2; D: -; J: TRBJ1-1; size: -; DNA: TGTGCCAGCAGCCCTCAGGGGCTGAACACTGAAGCTTTCTTT; CDR3: CASSPQGLNTEAFF
V: TRBV7-2; D: -; J: TRBJ1-5; size: once; DNA: TGTGCCAGCAGCCCGCAGACAGTTAGCAATCAGCCCCAGCATTTT; CDR3: CASSPQTVSNQPQHF
V: TRBV7-6; D: -; J: TRBJ2-7; size: -; DNA: TGTGCCAGCAGCTTAGCGCTGTCACAGCACTCCTACGAGCAGTACTTC; CDR3: CASSLALSQHSYEQYF
V: TRBV11-2; D: TRBD1; J: TRBJ2-1; size: few; DNA: TGTGCCAGCAGCTTAATGCAGGCGACAGGGGGGCCGTTCTTC; CDR3: CASSLMQATGGPFF
V: TRBV6-5; D: -; J: TRBJ1-3; size: -; DNA: TGTGCCAGCAGTTCGGAGGATGGAAACACCATATATTTT; CDR3: CASSSEDGNTIYF
V: TRBV5-3; D: -; J: TRBJ2-6; size: -; DNA: TGTGCCAGAAGCTTGGTCATGGGCTCTGGGGCCAACGTCCTGACTTTC; CDR3: CARSLVMGSGANVLTF
V: TRBV5-1; D: TRBD1; J: TRBJ2-1; size: -; DNA: TGCGCCAGCAGCTTGCAAGGGACAGGGGGCAGTGAGCAGTTCTTC; CDR3: CASSLQGTGGSEQFF
V: TRBV14; D: -; J: TRBJ1-1; size: -; DNA: TGTGCCAGCAGCCAAGGTTACGATTGGGGTATGAACACTGAAGCTTTCTTT; CDR3: CASSQGYDWGMNTEAFF
V: TRBV30; D: -; J: TRBJ2-2; size: few; DNA: TGTGCCTGCCATGGGGGGTTACTGGACACCGGGGAGCTGTTTTTT; CDR3: CACHGGLLDTGELFF
V: TRBV27; D: TRBD1; J: TRBJ1-5; size: -; DNA: TGTGCCAGCAGTTTATCCTGGTGGGACAGCTCCAATCAGCCCCAGCATTTT; CDR3: CASSLSWWDSSNQPQHF
V: TRBV25-1; D: -; J: TRBJ1-2; size: -; DNA: TGTGCCAGCAGTCGGGGAAGCTACACCTTC; CDR3: CASSRGSYTF
V: TRBV7-2; D: -; J: TRBJ1-3; size: -; DNA: TGTGCCAGCTCCCAGGGCTTCGGAAACACCATATATTTT; CDR3: CASSQGFGNTIYF
V: TRBV6-5; D: TRBD1; J: TRBJ2-7; size: -; DNA: TGTGCCAGCAGTTACTCGGGACAGGGTGTCCACGAGCAGTACTTC; CDR3: CASSYSGQGVHEQYF
V: TRBV5-1; D: TRBD1; J: TRBJ2-3; size: -; DNA: TGCGCCAGCAGCTCCGGACAGGGGGCAGGTTTTGATACGCAGTATTTT; CDR3: CASSSGQGAGFDTQYF
V: TRBV7-3; D: TRBD2; J: TRBJ2-3; size: -; DNA: TGTGCCAGCAGCTTAAGGGGAACTTTAGCGGGGGGGCCAGGCACAGATACGCAGTATTTT; CDR3: CASSLRGTLAGGPGTDTQYF
V: TRBV4-3; D: TRBD1; J: TRBJ1-5; size: -; DNA: TGCGCCAGCAGCCAAGAGGACAGGGGGGATCAGCCCCAGCATTTT; CDR3: CASSQEDRGDQPQHF
V: TRBV5-8; D: -; J: TRBJ1-4; size: -; DNA: TGTGCCAGCAGCTTCGGTCGACAATCAAATGAAAAACTGTTTTTT; CDR3: CASSFGRQSNEKLFF
V: TRBV2; D: -; J: TRBJ1-2; size: -; DNA: TGTGCCAGCCAACAGGGCGCAAACTATGGCTACACCTTC; CDR3: CASQQGANYGYTF
V: TRBV6-5; D: -; J: TRBJ2-7; size: -; DNA: TGTGCCAGCAGTCACGACGGATCCTACGAGCAGTACTTC; CDR3: CASSHDGSYEQYF
V: TRBV5-4; D: -; J: TRBJ2-5; size: -; DNA: TGTGCCAGCAGCCTCCAAGAGACCCAGTACTTC; CDR3: CASSLQETQYF
V: TRBV18; D: -; J: TRBJ1-1; size: -; DNA: TGTGCCAGCTCACCGGATGTCACTGAAGCTTTCTTT; CDR3: CASSPDVTEAFF
V: TRBV10-3; D: -; J: TRBJ1-2; size: once; DNA: TGTGCCATCAGTGGCGATAACTATGGCTACACCTTC; CDR3: CAISGDNYGYTF
V: TRBV5-1; D: -; J: TRBJ1-1; size: -; DNA: TGCGCCAGCAGCTTGGTGGCGGGTGAGAACACTGAAGCTTTCTTT; CDR3: CASSLVAGENTEAFF
V: TRBV11-3; D: -; J: TRBJ1-3; size: -; DNA: TGTGCCAGCAGCTTAAGTGCTGCTGGAAACACCATATATTTT; CDR3: CASSLSAAGNTIYF
V: TRBV19; D: TRBD1; J: TRBJ2-2; size: -; DNA: TGTGCCAGTAGTATGTGGGACAGGGGAACCGGGGAGCTGTTTTTT; CDR3: CASSMWDRGTGELFF
V: TRBV19; D: TRBD2; J: TRBJ2-7; size: once; DNA: TGTGCCAGTAGTATGAGGACTAGCGTTTCCTACGAGCAGTACTTC; CDR3: CASSMRTSVSYEQYF
V: TRBV6-6; D: TRBD2; J: TRBJ2-3; size: -; DNA: TGTGCCAGTACGGGAGGGCCGACAGATACGCAGTATTTT; CDR3: CASTGGPTDTQYF
V: TRBV5-1; D: TRBD2; J: TRBJ2-3; size: -; DNA: TGCGCCAGCAGCCCCTTACTAGCGACTCGCACAGATACGCAGTATTTT; CDR3: CASSPLLATRTDTQYF